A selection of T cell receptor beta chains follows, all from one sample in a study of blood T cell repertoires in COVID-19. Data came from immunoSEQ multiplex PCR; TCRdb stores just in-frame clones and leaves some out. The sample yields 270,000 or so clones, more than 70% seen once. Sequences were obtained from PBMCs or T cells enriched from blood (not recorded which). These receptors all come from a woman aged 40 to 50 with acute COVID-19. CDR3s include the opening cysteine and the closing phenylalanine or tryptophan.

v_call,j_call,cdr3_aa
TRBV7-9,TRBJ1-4,CASSPQTGVNEKLFF
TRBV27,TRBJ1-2,CASSLSGTGGRYTF
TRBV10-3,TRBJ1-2,CASRTGVGANYGYTF
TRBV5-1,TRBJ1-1,CASSLQGNTEAFF
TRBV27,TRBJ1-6,CASSFFQLGVNSPLHF
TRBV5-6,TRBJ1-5,CASSQGNQPQHF
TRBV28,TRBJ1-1,CASSRGQGNTEAFF
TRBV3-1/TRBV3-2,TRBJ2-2,CASSQDPGTETRELFF
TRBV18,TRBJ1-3,CASSPNGGENTIYF
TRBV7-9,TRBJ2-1,CASSQGQGNFEQFF
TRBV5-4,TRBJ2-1,CASRGSARTGEQFF
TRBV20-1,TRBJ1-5,CSASPLNQPQHF
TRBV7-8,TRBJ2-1,CASSSLAGVYNEQFF
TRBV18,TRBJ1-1,CASSPPQGSLNSNTEAFF
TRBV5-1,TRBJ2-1,CASSLGVVGVNEQFF
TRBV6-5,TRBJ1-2,CASRVAGSLYGYTF
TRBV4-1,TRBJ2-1,CASSQVTGGSGNNEQFF
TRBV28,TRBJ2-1,CASTTPSGYNEQFF
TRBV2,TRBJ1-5,CASMGQGLSNQPQHF
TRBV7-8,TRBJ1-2,CASSLGAGWGYTF
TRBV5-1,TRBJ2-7,CASRSILGADPYEQYF
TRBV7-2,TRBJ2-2,CASSLNSGELFF
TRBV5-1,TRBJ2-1,CASSSSSGTGRYEQFF
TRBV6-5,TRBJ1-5,CASSGGDQPQHF
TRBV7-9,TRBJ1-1,CASSLGRGRNTEAFF
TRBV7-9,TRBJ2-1,CASSLSGVYNEQFF
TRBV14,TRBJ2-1,CASSRYRGGNEQFF
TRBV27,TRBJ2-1,CASSLLGQSSYNEQFF
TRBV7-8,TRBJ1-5,CASSLVGYSNQPQHF
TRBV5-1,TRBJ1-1,CASSLTSGTLNTEAFF
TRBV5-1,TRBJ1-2,CASSLSGEGNYGYTF
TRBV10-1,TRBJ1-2,CASSESMEDSYTF
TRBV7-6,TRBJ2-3,CASSLVGLADDTQYF
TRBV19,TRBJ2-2,CASSIRGLAARLLPGELFF
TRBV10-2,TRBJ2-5,CASSEVLEETQYF
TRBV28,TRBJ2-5,CASSSGQQETQYF
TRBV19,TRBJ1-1,CASSIDRGENTEAFF
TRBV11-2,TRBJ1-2,CASSLVADTLHGYTF
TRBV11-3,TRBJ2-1,CASSLVAVNPNEQFF
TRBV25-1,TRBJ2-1,CASRPTGREQFF
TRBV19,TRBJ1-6,CASSDRGRNSPLHF
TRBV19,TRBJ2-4,CASNNAGGPNKNIQYF
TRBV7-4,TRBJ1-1,CASSLVRGTGTESTEAFF
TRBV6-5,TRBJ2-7,CASTPDGQTGYEQYF
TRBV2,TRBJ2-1,CASRKGQAGYEQFF
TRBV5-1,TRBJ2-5,CASSTGQGWETQYF
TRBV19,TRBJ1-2,CATRDRGIGRGYTF
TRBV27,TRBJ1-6,CASSLTGSDNSPLHF
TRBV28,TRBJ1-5,CASSSGDRERQPQHF
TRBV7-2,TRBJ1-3,CASSLVEGASGNTIYF
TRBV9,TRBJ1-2,CASSTKTDHSSYGYTF
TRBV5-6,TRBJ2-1,CASSPGLAGNNEQFF
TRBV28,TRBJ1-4,CASTPGQVTEKLFF